This TCR beta chain originates from a study of radiotherapy plus CTLA-4 blockade in lung cancer. Overall study context: In roughly 19% of patients, objective responses were seen; around 31% had disease control.

Notes on this clone: Its antigen remains unidentified.

Study findings and constraints: Expansion in blood of tumor-derived TCR clones was seen after radiotherapy plus ipilimumab. The best predictor of response was reported to be early blood T cell clone dynamics, with interferon-beta.

CDR1 is LNHDA, CDR2 SQIVND, per germline (reference sequence). With 5 bases removed from V and 1 base from J, the gap between germline ends came to 9 bases. This CDR3 is 14 amino acids long. Clones were sequenced by immunoSEQ multiplex PCR, and TCRdb holds only the in-frame ones, with some missing. The sample includes roughly 57,000 clones, 70% to 85% of them seen just once. The sequenced sample was peripheral blood, obtained from a patient treated with radiotherapy plus ipilimumab. The J gene is TRBJ1-3, the V gene TRBV19, with D possibly TRBD1 on 5 matching bases. The TCR originated in a human donor with non-small cell lung cancer whose response to radiotherapy plus ipilimumab could not be evaluated. The CDR3 loop reads CASSPRGSGNTIYF. The CDR3 coding sequence is TGTGCCAGTAGTCCAAGGGGTTCTGGAAACACCATATATTTT.